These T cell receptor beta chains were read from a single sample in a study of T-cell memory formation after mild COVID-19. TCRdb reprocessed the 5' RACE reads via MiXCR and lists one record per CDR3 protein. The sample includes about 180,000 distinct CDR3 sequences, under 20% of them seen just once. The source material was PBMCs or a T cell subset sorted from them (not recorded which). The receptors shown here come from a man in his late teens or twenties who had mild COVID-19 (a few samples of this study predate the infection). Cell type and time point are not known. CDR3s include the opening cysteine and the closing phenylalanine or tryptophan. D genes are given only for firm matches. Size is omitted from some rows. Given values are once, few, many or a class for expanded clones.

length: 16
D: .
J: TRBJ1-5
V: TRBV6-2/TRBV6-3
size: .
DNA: TGTGCCAGCAGCCCCTCTCGCGGGGGTAGCAATCAGCCCCAGCATTTT
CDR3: CASSPSRGGSNQPQHF

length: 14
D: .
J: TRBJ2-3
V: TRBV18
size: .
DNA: TGTGCCAGCTCGGCCGTGACAGGCACAGATACGCAGTATTTT
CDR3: CASSAVTGTDTQYF

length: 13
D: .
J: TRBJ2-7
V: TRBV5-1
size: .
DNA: TGCGCCAGCAGCTTGCTTCAGGGCTACGAGCAGTACTTC
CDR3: CASSLLQGYEQYF

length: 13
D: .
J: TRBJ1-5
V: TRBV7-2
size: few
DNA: TGTGCCAGCAGCTCAACTCCAGGTCAGCCCCAGCATTTT
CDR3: CASSSTPGQPQHF

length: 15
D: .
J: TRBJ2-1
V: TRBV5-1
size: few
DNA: TGCGCCAGCAGCTTGGTAGGAGGGAACCACAATGAGCAGTTCTTC
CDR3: CASSLVGGNHNEQFF

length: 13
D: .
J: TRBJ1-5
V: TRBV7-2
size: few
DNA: TGTGCCAGCAGCCCCCTGCCAGGTCAGCCCCAGCATTTT
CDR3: CASSPLPGQPQHF

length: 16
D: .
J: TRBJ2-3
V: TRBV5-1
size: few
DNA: TGCGCCAGCAGCCCCCTACTACGAGGGGGCACAGATACGCAGTATTTT
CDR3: CASSPLLRGGTDTQYF

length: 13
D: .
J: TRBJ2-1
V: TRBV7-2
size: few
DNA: TGTGCCAGCAGCTTCTCGCTCTACAATGAGCAGTTCTTC
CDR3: CASSFSLYNEQFF

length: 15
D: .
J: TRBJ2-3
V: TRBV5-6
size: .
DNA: TGTGCCAGCAGCTTAACAGGAGGAAGCACAGATACGCAGTATTTT
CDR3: CASSLTGGSTDTQYF

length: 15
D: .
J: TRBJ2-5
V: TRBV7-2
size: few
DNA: TGTGCCAGCAGCTTAGTGGGGGTCTCGGGGGAGACCCAGTACTTC
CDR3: CASSLVGVSGETQYF

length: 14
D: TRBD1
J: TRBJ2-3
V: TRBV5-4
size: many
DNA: TGTGCCAGCAGCGTACAGGGGGCCACAGATACGCAGTATTTT
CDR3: CASSVQGATDTQYF

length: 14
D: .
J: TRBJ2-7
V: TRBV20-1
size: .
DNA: TGCAGTGCTCCCGGACCGGGGAACTCCTACGAGCAGTACTTC
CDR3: CSAPGPGNSYEQYF

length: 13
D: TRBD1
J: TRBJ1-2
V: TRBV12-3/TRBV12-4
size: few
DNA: TGTGCCAGCGGGGAACAGGGGCCCTATGGCTACACCTTC
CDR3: CASGEQGPYGYTF

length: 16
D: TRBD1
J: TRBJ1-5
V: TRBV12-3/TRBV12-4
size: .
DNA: TGTGCCAGCAGTTTAGAGGACAGGGTAAGCAATCAGCCCCAGCATTTT
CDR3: CASSLEDRVSNQPQHF

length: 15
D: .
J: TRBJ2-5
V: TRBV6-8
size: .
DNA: TGTGCCAGCAGTTCCACCGGGACTCCACAAGAGACCCAGTACTTC
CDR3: CASSSTGTPQETQYF

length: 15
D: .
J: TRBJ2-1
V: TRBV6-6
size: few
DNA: TGTGCCACTCGGGATGTCCGGCTGGGGAACAATGAGCAGTTCTTC
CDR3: CATRDVRLGNNEQFF

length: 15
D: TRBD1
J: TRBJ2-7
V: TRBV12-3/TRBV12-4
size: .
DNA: TGTGCCAGCAGTTTAGCCCCGGGACAGGGCTGGGAGCAGTACTTC
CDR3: CASSLAPGQGWEQYF

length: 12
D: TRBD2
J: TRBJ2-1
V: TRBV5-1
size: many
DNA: TGCGCCAGCAGCCGGGAGGGGGATGAGCAGTTCTTC
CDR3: CASSREGDEQFF

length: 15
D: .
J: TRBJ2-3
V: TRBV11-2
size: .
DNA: TGTGCCAGCAGCACAGGGAGCGGGAGCACAGATACGCAGTATTTT
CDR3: CASSTGSGSTDTQYF

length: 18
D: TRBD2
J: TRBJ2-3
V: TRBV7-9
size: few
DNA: TGTGCCAGCAGCTCAAACCTCAACCCCAGCGGGGGGGTCAATACGCAGTATTTT
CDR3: CASSSNLNPSGGVNTQYF

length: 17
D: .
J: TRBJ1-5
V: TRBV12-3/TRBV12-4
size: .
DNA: TGTGCCAGCAGTTTATTTTACAGCAAACACTTTAATCAGCCCCAGCATTTT
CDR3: CASSLFYSKHFNQPQHF

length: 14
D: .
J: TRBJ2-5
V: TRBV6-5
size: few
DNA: TGTGCCAGCAGTCCTACCAGGGTTGAGGAGACCCAGTACTTC
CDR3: CASSPTRVEETQYF

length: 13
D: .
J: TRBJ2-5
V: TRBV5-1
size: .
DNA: TGCGCCAGCAGCACGGGGCGGGAAGAGACCCAGTACTTC
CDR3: CASSTGREETQYF

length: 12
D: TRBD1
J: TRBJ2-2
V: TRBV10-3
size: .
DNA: TGTGCCATCAAGGGGACAGTGGAGGAGCTGTTTTTT
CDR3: CAIKGTVEELFF

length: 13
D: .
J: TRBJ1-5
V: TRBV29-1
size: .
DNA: TGCAGCGTTGTATTGAGTGGCAATCAGCCCCAGCATTTT
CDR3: CSVVLSGNQPQHF

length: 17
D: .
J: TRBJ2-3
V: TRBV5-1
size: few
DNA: TGCGCCAGCAGCTTGGCCGGGTTTAGCGGATACACAGATACGCAGTATTTT
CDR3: CASSLAGFSGYTDTQYF

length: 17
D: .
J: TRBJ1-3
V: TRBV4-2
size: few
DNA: TGTGCCAGCAGCCAAGATCCGGGGGGATACTCTGGAAACACCATATATTTT
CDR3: CASSQDPGGYSGNTIYF

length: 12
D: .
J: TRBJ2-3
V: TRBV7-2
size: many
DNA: TGTGCCAGCCGGGGGTTTGCCGATACGCAGTATTTT
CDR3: CASRGFADTQYF

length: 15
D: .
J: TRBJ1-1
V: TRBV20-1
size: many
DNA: TGCAGTGCTAGATCGGGGGGAAGACGGGACACTGAAGCTTTCTTT
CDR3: CSARSGGRRDTEAFF

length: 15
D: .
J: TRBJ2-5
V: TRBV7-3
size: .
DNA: TGTGCCAGCAGCTTAACGGCAGGGAGGTTAGAGACCCAGTACTTC
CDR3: CASSLTAGRLETQYF

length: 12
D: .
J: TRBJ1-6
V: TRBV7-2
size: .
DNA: TGTGCCAGCAGCCTCCCCAATTCACCCCTCCACTTT
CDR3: CASSLPNSPLHF

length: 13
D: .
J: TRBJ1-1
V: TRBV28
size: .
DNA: TGTGCCAGCAGTTTGAACAGGGATGTTGAAGCTTTCTTT
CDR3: CASSLNRDVEAFF

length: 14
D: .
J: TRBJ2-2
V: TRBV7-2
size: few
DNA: TGTGCCAGCAGCTTAGCGTCCGGGGCCGGGGAGCTGTTTTTT
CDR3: CASSLASGAGELFF

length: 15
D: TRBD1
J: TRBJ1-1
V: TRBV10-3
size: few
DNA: TGTGCCATCAGTGATGCCAGGGGGATATTTACTGAAGCTTTCTTT
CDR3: CAISDARGIFTEAFF

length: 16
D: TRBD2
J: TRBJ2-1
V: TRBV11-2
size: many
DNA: TGTGCCAGCAGCTTTATAGCGGGGGGGCTGTATAATGAGCAGTTCTTC
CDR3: CASSFIAGGLYNEQFF

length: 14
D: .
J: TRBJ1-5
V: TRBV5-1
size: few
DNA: TGCGCCAGCAGTAGCGTAGGGTTCGGGCAGCCCCAGCATTTT
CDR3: CASSSVGFGQPQHF

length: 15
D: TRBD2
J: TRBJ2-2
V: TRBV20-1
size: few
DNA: TGCAGTGCTAGAGATCGCAGACTAGCGGTCGGGGAGCTGTTTTTT
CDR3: CSARDRRLAVGELFF

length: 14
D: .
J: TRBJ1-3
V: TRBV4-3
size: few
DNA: TGCGCCAGCAGCCAAGAGGGTCAGGGTTACACCATATATTTT
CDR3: CASSQEGQGYTIYF

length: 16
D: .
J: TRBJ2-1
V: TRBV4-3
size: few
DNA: TGCGCCAGCAGCCAAGACACCTCTCCCTCACTCAGTGAGCAGTTCTTC
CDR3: CASSQDTSPSLSEQFF

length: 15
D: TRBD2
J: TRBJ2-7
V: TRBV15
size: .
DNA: TGTGCCACCAGCAGAGATACTAGCGGGTACTACGAGCAGTACTTC
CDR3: CATSRDTSGYYEQYF

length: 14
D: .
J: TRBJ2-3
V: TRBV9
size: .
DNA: TGTGCCAGCAGCGTAGAACAGCGGGCAGATACGCAGTATTTT
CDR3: CASSVEQRADTQYF

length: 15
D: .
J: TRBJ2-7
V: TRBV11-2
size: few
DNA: TGTGCCAGCAGCCCACCGGCAGCAGCGGCCTACGAGCAGTACTTC
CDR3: CASSPPAAAAYEQYF

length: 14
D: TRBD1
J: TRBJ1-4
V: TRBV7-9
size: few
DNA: TGTGCCAGCAGCCATACAGGGGGCGATGAAAAACTGTTTTTT
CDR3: CASSHTGGDEKLFF

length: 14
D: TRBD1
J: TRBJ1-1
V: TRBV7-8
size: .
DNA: TGTGCCAGCAGCTTATCGGGAAACAGGGGAAGTGGTTTCTTT
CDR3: CASSLSGNRGSGFF

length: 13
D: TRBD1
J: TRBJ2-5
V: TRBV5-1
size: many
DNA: TGCGCCAGCAGCAGGGGGCGCGGAGAGACCCAGTACTTC
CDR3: CASSRGRGETQYF

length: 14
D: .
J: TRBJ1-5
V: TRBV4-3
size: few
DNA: TGCGCCAGCAGCCACGGACTAGGGAATCAGCCCCAGCATTTT
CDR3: CASSHGLGNQPQHF

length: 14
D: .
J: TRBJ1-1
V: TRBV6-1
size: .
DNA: TGTGCCAGCAGTGAAGTATCCGGTTACACTGAAGCTTTCTTT
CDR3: CASSEVSGYTEAFF

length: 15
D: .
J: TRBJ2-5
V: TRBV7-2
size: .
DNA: TGTGCCAGCAGCTTTACCGTAGCTCCGGGGGAGACCCAGTACTTC
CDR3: CASSFTVAPGETQYF

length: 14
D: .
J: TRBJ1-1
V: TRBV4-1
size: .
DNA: TGCGCCAGCAGCCAAGAGGTGCTGAACACTGAAGCTTTCTTT
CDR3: CASSQEVLNTEAFF

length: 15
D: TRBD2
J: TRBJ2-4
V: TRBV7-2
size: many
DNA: TGTGCCAGCAGCTTAGTCGGGGGAGGGCAAAACATTCAGTACTTC
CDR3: CASSLVGGGQNIQYF